The 20 T cell receptor beta chains listed next were all sequenced from one sample in a study of identical twins. TCRdb re-called the 5' RACE reads with MiXCR, one entry per CDR3 protein. The sample holds around 340,000 distinct CDR3 sequences, roughly 12% seen once. This sample also appeared in a second study, on yellow fever vaccine responses in identical twins.

The sample taken for sequencing was CD8+ T cells sorted from blood. The receptors originated from a woman between 18 and 29 years old in good health.

The gene calls are TRBV25-1 and TRBJ2-7; 11 bases line up with TRBD2. CDR3 length: 18 amino acids. V lost 4 bases and J lost 3; bases outside the gene matches: 14. Germline CDR1 is MGHDK and CDR2 is SYGVNS. The DNA of the CDR3 is TGTGCCAGCAGTGGAGCGACTAGCGGGATGGCATTAATCTACGAGCAGTACTTC. As protein: CASSGATSGMALIYEQYF.

The rearrangement links TRBV20-1 to TRBJ2-7, with D uncertain. CDR3 size: 13 residues. Germline V gene lookup returns CDR1 DFQATT and CDR2 SNEGSKA (reference sequence). V was clipped by 3 bases and J by 3 bases, with 12 bases between them. As DNA, the CDR3 is TGCAGTGCTAGTGTCGGTACCGACTACGAGCAGTACGTC. Protein: CSASVGTDYEQYV.

The V gene is TRBV5-8, the J gene TRBJ2-6, with D maybe TRBD1 (5 bases). With 0 bases removed from V and 11 bases from J, the gap between germline ends came to 18 bases. CDR1 is SGHTS and CDR2 is YDEGEE in the germline V gene. This CDR3 contains 16 residues. In DNA, the CDR3 is TGTGCCAGCAGCTTGGAGGGCAGGGCCAACAGCGACGTCCTGACTTTC. Encoded protein: CASSLEGRANSDVLTF.

The rearrangement links TRBV7-9 to TRBJ2-2, with D unresolved. The CDR3 extends over 14 amino acids. The V end was cut by 4 bases, the J end by 5 bases, with 11 bases between. The germline V gene encodes CDR1 SEHNR and CDR2 FQNEAQ (reference sequence). The CDR3 protein is CASSYKRATGELFF. The DNA for the CDR3 is TGTGCCAGCAGCTATAAGCGAGCAACCGGGGAGCTGTTTTTT.

The chain is built from TRBV11-2 and TRBJ2-5; TRBD2 aligns across 7 bases. Germline assignment: CDR1 SGHAT and CDR2 FQNNGV. Unmatched junction bases numbered 4, after V lost 2 bases and J lost 4 bases. This CDR3 is built from 14 residues. The CDR3 loop reads CASSLSGISETQYF. CDR3 coding DNA: TGTGCCAGCAGCTTAAGCGGGATCTCAGAGACCCAGTACTTC.

This rearrangement joins TRBV10-2 to TRBJ2-5; 8 positions match TRBD2. The trim removed 4 bases at V and 2 bases at J, leaving 9 bases unmatched. Per the germline V gene, CDR1 is WSHSY and CDR2 is SAAADI. The CDR3 contains 16 residues. This chain's CDR3 is CASSGGGSGIQETQYF. DNA of the CDR3: TGCGCCAGCAGTGGGGGGGGTAGCGGGATTCAAGAGACCCAGTACTTC.

Regarding this clonotype: At one boundary the junction diverges from the germline segment, which might be a read error. J is TRBJ2-3 and V is TRBV20-1; 8 nucleotides match TRBD1. The CDR3 covers 16 residues. Germline V gives CDR1 DFQATT, CDR2 SNEGSKA (reference sequence). The CDR3 bases are TGCTGTGCGCGCCCACAGGGACAGGTGAATTGGGATACGCAGTATTTT. Amino acids: CCARPQGQVNWDTQYF.

This clonotype was seen only a few times. This chain's CDR3 is CASSQDLWPYEQYF. The DNA of the CDR3 is TGTGCCAGCAGCCAAGATCTTTGGCCCTACGAGCAGTACTTC. The chain recombines TRBV3-1 with TRBJ2-7; no clear D. Deletions cut 0 bases from V and 2 bases from J, with 8 bases between. This CDR3 comprises 14 residues. The V gene's germline CDR1 is LGHDT and CDR2 YNNKEL (reference sequence).

There are a few counts of this clonotype. V is TRBV25-1 and J is TRBJ2-6; D unclear. CDR3 size: 16 residues. In germline, CDR1 is MGHDK, CDR2 SYGVNS. V lost 10 bases and J 0 bases, leaving 16 bases between the germline ends. CDR3 sequence: CAISSGVSSGANVLTF. The CDR3 bases are TGTGCCATTTCCTCAGGAGTTAGCTCTGGGGCCAACGTCCTGACTTTC.

This clonotype was observed a handful of times. The chain combines TRBV15 with TRBJ1-5, with 8 bases identical to TRBD1. This CDR3 is 15 amino acids long. The V segment lost 1 base and the J segment 4 bases; nucleotides outside the gene matches: 3. Germline CDR1 and CDR2: LNHNV and YYDKDF (reference sequence). The CDR3: CATSRVGQGNQPQHF. Written as DNA, the CDR3 is TGTGCCACCAGCAGAGTCGGACAGGGAAATCAGCCCCAGCATTTT.

The V gene is TRBV2, the J gene TRBJ2-7, with 7 bases identical to TRBD1. The CDR3 covers 16 residues. V was clipped by 5 bases and J by 1 base; unmatched bases: 11. Germline V gene sequence: CDR1 SNHLY, CDR2 FYNNEI. CDR3 bases: TGTGCCAGCAGTTTAACTGGGGACAGTCCTTCCTACGAGCAGTACGTC. The encoded protein is CASSLTGDSPSYEQYV.

The CDR3 region is CASSENRDTQYF. CDR3 nucleotides: TGTGCCAGCAGTGAAAATAGGGATACGCAGTATTTT. V and J are TRBV2 and TRBJ2-3; no clear D. There are 12 residues in the CDR3. Germline V gene sequence: CDR1 SNHLY, CDR2 FYNNEI. V shed 2 bases and J shed 6 bases, with 6 bases lying between them.

The chain has TRBV28 and TRBJ2-1; 7 bases align to TRBD1. V lost 6 bases to trimming and J lost 5 bases; unmatched junction nucleotides: 16. The CDR3 runs 17 residues. Germline values: CDR1 MDHEN, CDR2 SYDVKM. The CDR3 spells CASSSTNSGQINNEQFF. The CDR3 DNA follows: TGTGCCAGCAGCTCCACGAACTCGGGACAGATCAACAATGAGCAGTTCTTC.

V gene TRBV12-3 or TRBV12-4 combines with J gene TRBJ1-3; D remains ambiguous. Trimming pared 7 bases from V and 0 bases from J, leaving 10 bases between. The CDR3 length is 14 residues. The CDR3 loop is CASTIQDSGNTIYF. DNA for the CDR3: TGTGCCAGCACCATCCAGGACTCTGGAAACACCATATATTTT.

This clonotype was seen repeatedly, ten times or more. The chain couples TRBV12-3 or TRBV12-4 to TRBJ2-1; unclear D gene. V dropped 3 bases and J dropped 8 bases, with 5 bases sitting between them. CDR3 length: 11 amino acids. CDR3 in amino acids: CASSLGHEQFF. The CDR3 bases are TGTGCCAGCAGTTTGGGCCATGAGCAGTTCTTC.

The chain employs TRBV6-1 and TRBJ1-2; possible D gene TRBD1, 5 bases. The V gene's germline CDR1 is MNHNS and CDR2 SASEGT. The CDR3 consists of 18 residues. V shed 1 base and J shed 5 bases, with 23 bases lying between them. The CDR3 sequence: CASSEGAAGADMWYGYTF. CDR3 sequence (DNA): TGTGCCAGCAGTGAAGGGGCGGCCGGGGCCGATATGTGGTATGGCTACACCTTC.

This clonotype was found a few times. The V call is TRBV6-2 or TRBV6-3, the J call TRBJ2-7; 8 nucleotides align to TRBD1. From germline, CDR1 is MNHEY and CDR2 SVGEGT. With 2 bases clipped from V and 4 bases from J, the junction kept 7 bases outside the gene matches. This CDR3 spans 15 amino acids. CDR3 coding DNA: TGTGCCAGCAGTTACCTTGGACAGGGACCTTACGAGCAGTACGTC. This translates into CASSYLGQGPYEQYV.

This clonotype appeared many times. Sequence at one end of the junction differs from germline and may be a read error. The rearrangement links TRBV20-1 to TRBJ1-2, with D perhaps TRBD1 (6 bases). This CDR3 has 13 amino acids. Germline V gives CDR1 DFQATT, CDR2 SNEGSKA (reference sequence). CDR3 sequence: CSARDRSSYGYTF. CDR3 DNA: TGCAGTGCCAGAGACAGGTCCTCCTATGGCTACACCTTC.

This clonotype was picked up a small number of times. The V and J genes are TRBV28 and TRBJ2-3, with 16 bases fitting TRBD2. The ends lost 5 bases at V and 1 base at J; junction bases unmatched: 9. CDR3 size: 19 residues. The germline V gene has CDR1 MDHEN and CDR2 SYDVKM. DNA for the CDR3: TGTGCCAGCAGTCCTCTCCAGGGACTAGCGGGAGGGGGCACAGATACGCAGTATTTT. It codes for CASSPLQGLAGGGTDTQYF.

CDR3 protein: CASSYGQGSADTQYF. As DNA, the CDR3 is TGTGCCAGCAGTTATGGACAGGGGTCGGCAGATACGCAGTATTTT. The chain employs TRBV6-5 and TRBJ2-3; 9 nucleotides align to TRBD1. V gave up 3 bases and J gave up 4 bases; unmatched junction bases: 5. Germline V lookup: CDR1 MNHEY, CDR2 SVGAGI. The length of the CDR3 is 15 residues.